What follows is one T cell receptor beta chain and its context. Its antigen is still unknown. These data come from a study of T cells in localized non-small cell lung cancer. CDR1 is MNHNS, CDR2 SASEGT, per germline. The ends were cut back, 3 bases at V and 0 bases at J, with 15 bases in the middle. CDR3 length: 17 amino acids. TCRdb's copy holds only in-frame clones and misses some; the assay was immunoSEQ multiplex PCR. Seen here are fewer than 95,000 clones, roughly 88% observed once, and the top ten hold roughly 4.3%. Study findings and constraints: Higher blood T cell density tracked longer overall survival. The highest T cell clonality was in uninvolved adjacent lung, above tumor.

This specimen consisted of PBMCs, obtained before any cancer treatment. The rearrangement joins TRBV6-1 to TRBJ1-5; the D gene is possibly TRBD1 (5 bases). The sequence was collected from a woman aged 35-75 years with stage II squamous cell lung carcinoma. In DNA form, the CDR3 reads TGTGCCAGCAGTGAGAGGAAAACAGGAAATAGCAATCAGCCCCAGCATTTT. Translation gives CASSERKTGNSNQPQHF.